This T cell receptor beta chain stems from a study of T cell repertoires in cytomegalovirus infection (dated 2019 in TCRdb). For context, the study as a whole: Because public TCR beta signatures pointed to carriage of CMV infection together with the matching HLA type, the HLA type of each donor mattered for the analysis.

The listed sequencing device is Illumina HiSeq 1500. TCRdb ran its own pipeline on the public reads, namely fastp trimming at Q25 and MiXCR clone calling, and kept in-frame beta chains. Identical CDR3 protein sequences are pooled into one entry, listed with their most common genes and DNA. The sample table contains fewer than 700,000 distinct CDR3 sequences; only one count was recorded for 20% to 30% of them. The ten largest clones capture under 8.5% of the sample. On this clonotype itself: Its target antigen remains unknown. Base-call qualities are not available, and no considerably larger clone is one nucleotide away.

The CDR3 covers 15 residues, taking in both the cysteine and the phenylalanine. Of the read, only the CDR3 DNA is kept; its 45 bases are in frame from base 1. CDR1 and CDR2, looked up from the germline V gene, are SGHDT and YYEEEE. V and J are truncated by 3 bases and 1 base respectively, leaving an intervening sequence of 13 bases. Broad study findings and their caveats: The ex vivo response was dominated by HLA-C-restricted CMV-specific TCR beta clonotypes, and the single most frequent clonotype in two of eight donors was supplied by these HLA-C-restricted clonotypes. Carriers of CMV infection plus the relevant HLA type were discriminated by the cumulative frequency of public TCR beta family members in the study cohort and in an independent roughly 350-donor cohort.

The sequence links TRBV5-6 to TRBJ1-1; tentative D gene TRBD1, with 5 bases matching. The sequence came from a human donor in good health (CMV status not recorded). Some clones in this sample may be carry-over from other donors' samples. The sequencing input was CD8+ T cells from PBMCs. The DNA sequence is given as TGTGCCAGCAGCTCGGGGCAGGAGGAGAACACTGAAGCTTTCTTT. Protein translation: CASSSGQEENTEAFF.